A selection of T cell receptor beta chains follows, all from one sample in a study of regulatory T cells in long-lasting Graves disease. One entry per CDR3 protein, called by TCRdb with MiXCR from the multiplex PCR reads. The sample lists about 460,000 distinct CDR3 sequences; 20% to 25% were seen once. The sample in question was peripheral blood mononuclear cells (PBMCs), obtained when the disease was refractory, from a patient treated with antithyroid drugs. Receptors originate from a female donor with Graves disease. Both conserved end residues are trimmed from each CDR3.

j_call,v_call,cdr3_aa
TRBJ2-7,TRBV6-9,ASSYLAEPYEQY
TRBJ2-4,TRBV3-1,ASSPTTSIKNIQY
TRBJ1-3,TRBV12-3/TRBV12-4,ASSYPDRGVLHSGNTIY
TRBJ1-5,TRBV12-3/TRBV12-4,ASSFGGRPTGQPQH
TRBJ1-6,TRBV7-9,ASSRTGVSSYNSPLH
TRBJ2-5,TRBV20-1,SARPASGVIETQY
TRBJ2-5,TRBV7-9,ASSPWTGIGTQY
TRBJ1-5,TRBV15,ATSRGPGSNQPQH
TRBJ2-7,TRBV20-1,SARGTSGSYEQY
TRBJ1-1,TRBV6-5,ASSYSTGEGTEAF
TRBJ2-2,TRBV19,ASNEGTSSGELF
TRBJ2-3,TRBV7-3,ASSPGAGTDTQY
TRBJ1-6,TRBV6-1,ASRGPDGDNSPLH
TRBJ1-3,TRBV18,ASSPPWTPEATIY
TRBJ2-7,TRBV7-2,ASSLTRSSYEQY
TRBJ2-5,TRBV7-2,ASSLYMGETQY
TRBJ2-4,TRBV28,ASSPRERNIQY
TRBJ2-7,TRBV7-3,ASSRTMGGEQY
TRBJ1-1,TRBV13,ASRFLRGNTEAF
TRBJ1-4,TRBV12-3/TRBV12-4,ASSWGTGSKEKLF
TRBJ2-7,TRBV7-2,ASSSPPQGSYEQY
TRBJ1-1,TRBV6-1,ASRSGAEAF
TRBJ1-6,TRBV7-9,ASSRGQFYNSPLH
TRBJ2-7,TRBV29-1,SVEDPRGGGAAYEQY
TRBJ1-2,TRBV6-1,ANPSPGRNNYGYT
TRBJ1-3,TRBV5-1,ASRQATSGNTIY
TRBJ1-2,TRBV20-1,SARVERFMYGYT
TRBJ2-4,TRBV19,ASRMAGVGY
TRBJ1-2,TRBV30,AWSVQGYGYT
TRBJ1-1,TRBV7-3,ASSFRDNTEAF
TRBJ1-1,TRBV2,ASRAGTANTEAF
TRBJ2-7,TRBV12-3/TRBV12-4,ASKRQGVSYEQY
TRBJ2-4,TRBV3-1,ASSWGGAGAGNIQY
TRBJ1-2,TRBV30,AWSVGTAMAGYT
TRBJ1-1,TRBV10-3,AISERDRSAEAF
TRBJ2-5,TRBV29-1,SVEARGSPETQY
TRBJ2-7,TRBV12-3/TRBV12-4,ASREGTLYKY
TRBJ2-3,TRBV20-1,SAPPGTSGSTDTQY
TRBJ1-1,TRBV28,ASSGVVNPNTETF
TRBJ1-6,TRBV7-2,ASSLALGTGMTPLH
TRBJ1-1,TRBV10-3,AGGATGTEAF
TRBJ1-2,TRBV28,ASTVRGDSLYGYT
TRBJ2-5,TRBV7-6,ASSSDQGWGETQY
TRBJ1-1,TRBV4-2,ASSQDKPGAWNTEAF
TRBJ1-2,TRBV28,ASTPWVSNYGYT
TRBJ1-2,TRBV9,ASSGRLGYT
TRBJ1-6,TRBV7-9,ASSLANAENSPLH
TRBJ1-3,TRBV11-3,ATKRTDSGNTIY
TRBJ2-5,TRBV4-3,ASSQGLVGTETQY
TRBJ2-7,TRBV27,ASSLTRDPKRRYEQY
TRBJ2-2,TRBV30,ASTRNTGELF
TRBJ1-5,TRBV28,ASSLGPTSNQPQH
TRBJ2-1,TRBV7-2,ASSPRVSYNNEQF
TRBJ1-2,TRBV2,ASSEAEASGRYGYT
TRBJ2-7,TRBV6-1,ASSEPTGLNEQY
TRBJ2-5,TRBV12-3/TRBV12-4,ASRATGVRETQY
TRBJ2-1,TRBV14,ASSQGFRTDNEQF
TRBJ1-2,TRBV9,ASSVAGDFYGYT
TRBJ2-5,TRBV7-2,ASSGGVAGETQY